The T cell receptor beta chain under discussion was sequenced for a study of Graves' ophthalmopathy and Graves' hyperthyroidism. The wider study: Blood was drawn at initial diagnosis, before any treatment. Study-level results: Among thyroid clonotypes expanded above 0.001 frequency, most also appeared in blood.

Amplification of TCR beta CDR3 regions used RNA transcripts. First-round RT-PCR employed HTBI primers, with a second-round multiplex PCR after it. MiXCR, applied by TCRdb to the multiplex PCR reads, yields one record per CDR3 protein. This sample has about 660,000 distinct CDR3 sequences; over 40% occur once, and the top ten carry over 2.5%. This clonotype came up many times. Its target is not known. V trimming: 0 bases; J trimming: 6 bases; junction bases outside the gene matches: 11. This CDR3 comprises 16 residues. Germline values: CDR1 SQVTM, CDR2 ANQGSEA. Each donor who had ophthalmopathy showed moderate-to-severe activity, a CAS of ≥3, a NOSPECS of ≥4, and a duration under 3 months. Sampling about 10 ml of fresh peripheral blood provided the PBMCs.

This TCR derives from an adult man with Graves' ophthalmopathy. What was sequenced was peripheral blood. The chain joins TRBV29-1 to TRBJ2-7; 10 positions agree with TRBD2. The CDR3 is CSVEESSLAGVAEQYF. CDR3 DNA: TGCAGCGTTGAAGAGTCTAGCCTAGCGGGAGTCGCCGAGCAGTACTTC.